The 20 T cell receptor beta chains reported below all come from one sample, sequenced in a study of T-cell memory formation after mild COVID-19. TCRdb passed the 5' RACE reads through MiXCR, listing each CDR3 protein once. The sample has hundreds of thousands of distinct CDR3 sequences, 20% to 25% seen once. The material sequenced was PBMCs or a T cell subset sorted from them (not recorded which). The receptors derive from an adult woman who had mild COVID-19 (a few samples of this study predate the infection). Cell type and time point are not known.

This clonotype was seen a handful of times. The chain has TRBV11-3 and TRBJ2-2; D call uncertain. The CDR3 runs to 15 residues. V lost 3 bases, J lost 6 bases, and 14 bases lay in between. Germline CDR1 is SGHNT and CDR2 is YENEEA. CDR3 loop: CASSFEGWKAGELFF. Written as DNA, the CDR3 is TGTGCCAGCAGCTTCGAAGGGTGGAAAGCCGGGGAGCTGTTTTTT.

V is TRBV3-1 and J is TRBJ1-2; the match to TRBD1 covers 10 bases. The V gene end was trimmed by 4 bases and the J gene end by 5 bases; junction bases not matched to a gene: 7. The length of the CDR3 is 15 residues. Germline V CDR1 and CDR2: LGHDT, YNNKEL (reference sequence). DNA for the CDR3: TGTGCCAGCAGCCCCCGGGACAGGGGCGGTTATGGCTACACCTTC. Translated: CASSPRDRGGYGYTF.

This clonotype was counted only a few times. The chain is built from TRBV20-1 and TRBJ2-1; a possible D gene is TRBD2 (6 bases). Germline lookup yields CDR1 DFQATT and CDR2 SNEGSKA (reference sequence). V lost 0 bases to trimming and J lost 6 bases, with 12 bases between them. This CDR3 has 14 amino acids. The CDR3 DNA is TGCAGTGCTAGAGATCCCGGACTATCCAATGAGCAGTTCTTC. Translation: CSARDPGLSNEQFF.

This clonotype was counted a few times. CDR3 DNA: TGTGCCAGCAGCTTCAGGGGGCTAGAGACCCAGTACTTC. Amino acid sequence: CASSFRGLETQYF. The rearrangement links TRBV7-2 to TRBJ2-5; 8 bases are a match to TRBD1. V was clipped by 3 bases and J by 4 bases; unmatched bases: 1. The CDR3 sequence is 13 residues long. Germline CDR1 SGHTA, CDR2 FQGNSA.

V and J are TRBV27 and TRBJ1-1; no firm D call. This CDR3 has 14 residues. V was cut by 5 bases and J by 4 bases, with 14 bases left in between. Per the germline V gene, CDR1 is MNHEY and CDR2 is SMNVEV (reference sequence). CDR3 sequence (DNA): TGTGCCAGCAGTGTACCCGACCGGGTCACTGAAGCTTTCTTT. Translated, it gives CASSVPDRVTEAFF.

The rearrangement links TRBV6-2 or TRBV6-3 to TRBJ2-1, with D perhaps matching TRBD2 (6 bases). This CDR3 region has 15 residues. V was pared by 5 bases and J by 2 bases, with 13 bases between. Germline V gene sequence: CDR1 MNHEY, CDR2 SVGEGT. The CDR3 protein is CASSHRDLAYNEQFF. CDR3 coding DNA: TGTGCCAGCAGTCACCGGGACTTAGCCTACAATGAGCAGTTCTTC.

This clonotype was counted a few times. The junction and the germline gene differ at one end; a read error may be behind it. The chain joins TRBV12-3 or TRBV12-4 to TRBJ2-1; 10 positions match TRBD2. The CDR3 extends over 13 amino acids. CDR3: CASSSSNLAGVLF. The CDR3 coding sequence is TGTGCCAGCAGTTCGTCGAATCTAGCGGGAGTCCTCTTC.

This clonotype turned up a few times. The rearrangement links TRBV30 to TRBJ1-1; no firm D call. Trimming cost V 0 bases and J 5 bases, with 13 bases left between them. The CDR3 is 14 amino acids. Germline CDR1 is GTSNPN and CDR2 is SVGIG (reference sequence). CDR3 nucleotide sequence: TGTGCCTGGAGTGTAGAGGCGTCCAGGACTGAAGCTTTCTTT. As protein: CAWSVEASRTEAFF.

This clonotype was found a few times. The rearrangement joins TRBV5-1 to TRBJ1-2, with D maybe TRBD1 (5 bases). This CDR3 is built from 14 residues. V was cut by 2 bases and J by 6 bases, with 14 bases left in between. Germline assignment: CDR1 SGHRS and CDR2 YFSETQ. The CDR3 coding sequence is TGCGCCAGCAGCTTCCTCGGGGACGGTAATGGCTACACCTTC. Translating gives CASSFLGDGNGYTF.

This clonotype was seen once. The chain employs TRBV5-5 and TRBJ1-2; a weak D match, TRBD1 (5 bases). Germline-derived CDR1 and CDR2 are SGHKS and YYEKEE (reference sequence). The CDR3 runs to 15 residues. V dropped 2 bases and J dropped 4 bases, with 15 bases sitting between them. CDR3: CASSLTPQGRYGYTF. In nucleotides, the CDR3 is TGTGCCAGCAGCTTAACTCCCCAGGGTCGCTATGGCTACACCTTC.

CDR3 region: CASSEVRNTQYF. CDR3 DNA sequence: TGTGCCAGCAGTGAGGTCCGAAATACGCAGTATTTT. V gene TRBV2 combines with J gene TRBJ2-3; D is undetermined. Germline CDR1 and CDR2: SNHLY and FYNNEI. This CDR3 is built from 12 residues. Deletions cut 3 bases from V and 7 bases from J, with 8 bases between.

This clonotype was counted only a few times. The genes are TRBV12-3 or TRBV12-4 and TRBJ1-2; TRBD1 agrees at 10 bases. V was clipped by 6 bases and J by 0 bases; unmatched bases: 16. The CDR3 consists of 19 residues. CDR3 in amino acids: CASSPHLGTGVTANYGYTF. The DNA of the CDR3 is TGTGCCAGCAGCCCTCACCTCGGGACAGGGGTAACAGCTAACTATGGCTACACCTTC.

This clonotype was detected a few times. This sequence joins TRBV24-1 and TRBJ2-7, with D hard to call. Per the germline V gene, CDR1 is KGHDR and CDR2 is SFDVKD. V was trimmed by 0 bases and J by 5 bases, leaving 7 bases between them. The CDR3 extends over 13 amino acids. The CDR3 loop reads CATSDLAKDEQYF. The CDR3 DNA reads as TGTGCCACCAGTGATTTGGCGAAAGACGAGCAGTACTTC.

The chain joins TRBV7-8 to TRBJ2-3; 10 nucleotides match TRBD2. Germline CDR1 is SGHVS and CDR2 is FQNEAQ. J was trimmed by 3 bases and V by 5 bases; bases with no gene match: 5. This CDR3 contains 15 residues. CDR3 sequence reads: CASSTRSGRTDTQYF. The CDR3 nucleotides read TGTGCCAGCAGCACACGTAGCGGGAGGACAGATACGCAGTATTTT. Together with reference TRBV7-8 and TRBJ2-3, the CDR3 gives the full variable domain: GAGVSQSPRYKVAKRGQDVALRCDPISGHVSLFWYQQALGQGPEFLTYFQNEAQLDKSGLPSDRFFAERPEGSVSTLKIQRTQQEDSAVYLCASSTRSGRTDTQYFGPGTRLTVL.

V and J are TRBV6-5 and TRBJ1-1; D remains ambiguous. Germline CDR1 and CDR2: MNHEY and SVGAGI. The CDR3 has 12 residues. V gave up 5 bases and J gave up 11 bases, with 15 bases separating them. The CDR3 nucleotides read TGTGCCAGCAGTAGTAATACAGCGCAGGCTTTCTTT. It codes for CASSSNTAQAFF.

The chain joins TRBV12-3 or TRBV12-4 to TRBJ2-3; D remains unclear. The CDR3 length is 14 residues. Trimming shortened V by 5 bases and J by 3 bases, and 12 bases separated the two germline ends. CDR3 residues: CASSLSTYTDTQYF. The CDR3 DNA is TGTGCCAGCAGTCTATCGACTTATACAGATACGCAGTATTTT.

With respect to this clonotype: At one of its ends the junction is not consistent with the germline gene, which may arise from a read error. CDR3 residues: CASSSSPQRGLSF. CDR3 nucleotides: TGTGCCAGCAGTTCCTCCCCCCAGCGGGGCCTGTCCTTC. The V and J genes are TRBV12-3 or TRBV12-4 and TRBJ2-7; 7 nucleotides align to TRBD2. The CDR3 has 13 residues.

This clonotype was seen only a few times. This sequence joins TRBV24-1 and TRBJ2-1; unclear D gene. The germline V and J ends were trimmed by 3 bases and 0 bases, with 5 bases remaining between them. The germline gives CDR1 KGHDR, CDR2 SFDVKD. The CDR3 covers 14 residues. DNA for the CDR3: TGTGCCACCAGTGATCAGCGCTCCTACAATGAGCAGTTCTTC. Residues: CATSDQRSYNEQFF.

This clonotype has more than one count but fewer than ten. The chain joins TRBV7-2 to TRBJ2-3; TRBD2 is a possible D gene (5 bases). CDR1 is SGHTA, CDR2 FQGNSA, per germline. The CDR3 consists of 17 residues. V was trimmed by 2 bases and J by 2 bases, leaving 17 bases between them. CDR3 protein: CASSLNPGLSYTDTQYF. The CDR3 DNA follows: TGTGCCAGCAGCTTAAATCCCGGACTTTCGTACACAGATACGCAGTATTTT.

CDR3 sequence (DNA): TGCGCCAGCAGCTCGGTGGGGACAGGGGCGTCGAACACTGAAGCTTTCTTT. As protein: CASSSVGTGASNTEAFF. The chain has TRBV5-1 and TRBJ1-1; 10 bases agree with TRBD1. Unmatched junction bases numbered 9, after V lost 3 bases and J lost 1 base. Germline V gene lookup returns CDR1 SGHRS and CDR2 YFSETQ. CDR3 length: 17 residues.